Shown below are 12 T cell receptor beta chains from a single sample sequenced in a study of blood T cell repertoires in COVID-19. Libraries were prepared by immunoSEQ multiplex PCR; TCRdb keeps only in-frame clonotypes and omits some of them. The profile shows tens of thousands of clones, 86% of them singletons. The sequenced material came from peripheral blood. The receptors were gathered from a young man with acute or convalescent COVID-19.

J is TRBJ2-7 and V is TRBV14; D uncertain. Germline V gene lookup returns CDR1 SGHDN and CDR2 FVKESK. V lost 4 bases and J 2 bases, leaving 15 bases between the germline ends. This CDR3 has 15 amino acids. The CDR3 region is CASSRLGGVAYEQYF. CDR3 nucleotide sequence: TGTGCCAGCAGCCGTCTAGGCGGCGTCGCCTACGAGCAGTACTTC.

This clone occurred once. V is TRBV5-6 and J is TRBJ1-2; maybe TRBD1 (6 bases). V gave up 6 bases and J gave up 4 bases, with 19 bases separating them. The CDR3 covers 15 residues. Germline CDR1 and CDR2: SGHDT and YYEEEE. The CDR3 region has the DNA TGTGCCAGCATCCTCCGGGACACCCGTGGCTATGGCTACACCTTC. Its protein is CASILRDTRGYGYTF.

V is TRBV7-9 and J is TRBJ2-1, with D possibly TRBD1 on 5 matching bases. Germline V gives CDR1 SEHNR, CDR2 FQNEAQ (reference sequence). Trimming stripped 5 bases from V and 8 bases from J, with 10 bases between. The CDR3 sequence is 12 residues long. Here the CDR3 DNA reads TGTGCCAGCAGCACCCGACAGTATGAGCAGTTCTTC. Translating it yields CASSTRQYEQFF.

CDR3 loop: CASRTSGGRHGDTQYF. CDR3 DNA sequence: TGTGCCAGCCGGACTAGCGGGGGACGTCATGGAGATACGCAGTATTTT. The chain recombines TRBV2 with TRBJ2-3, with 13 bases lining up with TRBD2. The J segment lost 5 bases and the V segment lost 8 bases, leaving 10 bases of the junction unmatched. Looked up from germline, CDR1 is SNHLY and CDR2 is FYNNEI. The CDR3 loop spans 16 amino acids.

The chain joins TRBV10-3 to TRBJ1-2, with D possibly TRBD1 on 5 matching bases. There are 12 residues in the CDR3. The germline V gene has CDR1 ENHRY and CDR2 SYGVKD. The V gene lost 9 bases and the J gene lost 6 bases, with 14 bases spanning the gap. DNA of the CDR3: TGTGCCATTGGGACTATTCGCCATGGCTACACCTTC. Its protein is CAIGTIRHGYTF.

The chain couples TRBV7-2 to TRBJ2-7; possibly TRBD1 for D (5 bases). The V end lost 5 bases, the J end lost 1 base, and 15 bases lay between the germline ends. Germline loops: CDR1 SGHTA, CDR2 FQGNSA. The CDR3 is 15 residues long. CDR3 nucleotide sequence: TGTGCCAGCAGCCTAGGACCCAGGGCGTCCTACGAGCAGTACTTC. Protein: CASSLGPRASYEQYF.

The chain uses TRBV5-1 and TRBJ2-7; tentative D call: TRBD2 (5 bases). V lost 2 bases and J lost 0, with 15 bases in between. Germline CDR1 and CDR2: SGHRS and YFSETQ. The CDR3 length is 16 residues. Written as DNA, the CDR3 is TGCGCCAGCAGCTTAGTAGGCGGGTCGAGCTCCTACGAGCAGTACTTC. Protein sequence: CASSLVGGSSSYEQYF.

This clone was seen a few times. This chain joins TRBV5-4 and TRBJ1-6, with D maybe TRBD1 (5 bases). This CDR3 region has 15 residues. The V end was cut by 0 bases, the J end by 6 bases, with 10 bases between. Germline V CDR1 and CDR2: SGHNT, YYREEE (reference sequence). The DNA of the CDR3 is TGTGCCAGCAGCTTGGATCGGGGGACTAATTCACCCCTCCACTTT. Protein sequence: CASSLDRGTNSPLHF.

This sequence joins TRBV24-1 and TRBJ1-5, with TRBD1 identical over 7 bases. The V gene's germline CDR1 is KGHDR and CDR2 SFDVKD. The V segment lost 9 bases and the J segment 2 bases; nucleotides outside the gene matches: 3. The CDR3 has 13 amino acids. CDR3 amino acids: CATGDSGNQPQHF. Written as DNA, the CDR3 is TGTGCCACCGGGGACAGCGGCAATCAGCCCCAGCATTTT.

V is TRBV6-1 and J is TRBJ1-4; D ambiguous. This CDR3 has 15 amino acids. Germline CDR1 reads MNHNS; CDR2 reads SASEGT. V shed 2 bases and J shed 4 bases, with 11 bases lying between them. This chain's CDR3 is CASSEIEGLNEKLFF. The DNA for the CDR3 is TGTGCCAGCAGTGAAATAGAGGGTCTTAATGAAAAACTGTTTTTT.

This rearrangement joins TRBV20-1 to TRBJ1-4, with TRBD1 as a possible D gene (5 bases). V was clipped by 6 bases and J by 8 bases, with 10 bases between them. Germline V gene data show CDR1 as DFQATT and CDR2 as SNEGSKA (reference sequence). CDR3 size: 11 residues. The CDR3 spells CSASRTEKLFF. In DNA, the CDR3 is TGCAGTGCCTCCAGGACAGAAAAACTGTTTTTT.

The V call is TRBV27, the J call TRBJ1-5; 7 nucleotides match TRBD1. CDR3 length: 16 residues. Germline assignment: CDR1 MNHEY and CDR2 SMNVEV (reference sequence). Trimming at V came to 5 bases and at J to 3 bases, leaving 10 bases not matched to a gene. This CDR3 reads CASSLNAGTDNQPQHF. The CDR3 coding sequence is TGTGCCAGCAGTCTGAACGCCGGGACAGACAATCAGCCCCAGCATTTT.